These 18 T cell receptor beta chains originate from one sample sequenced in a study of blood T cell repertoires in COVID-19 (dated by TCRdb to the early 2020s). Library preparation employed the immunoSEQ multiplex PCR assay. TCRdb holds this immuneACCESS table with in-frame rearrangements only. Some clones are missing; in checked studies, unresolved V genes explain under half, and the rest has no known cause. In all, the sample holds about 97,000 clones, and about nine tenths of those were seen once. Jointly, the top ten make up 1.5% to 2% of the sample. The source material was peripheral blood. These receptor sequences come from a man aged 60-69 years with acute or convalescent COVID-19.

The genes are TRBV2 and TRBJ1-1; D is uncertain. The CDR3 contains 13 residues. Germline V gene data show CDR1 as SNHLY and CDR2 as FYNNEI. V was clipped by 4 bases and J by 2 bases, with 8 bases between them. The CDR3: CASSGQVNTEAFF. For the CDR3, the DNA is TGTGCCAGCAGTGGCCAGGTTAACACTGAAGCTTTCTTT.

The chain is built from TRBV7-2 and TRBJ1-2; a possible D gene is TRBD1 (5 bases). Germline V gene lookup returns CDR1 SGHTA and CDR2 FQGNSA. The CDR3 consists of 13 residues. V was clipped by 8 bases and J by 7 bases, with 17 bases between them. DNA of the CDR3: TGTGCCAGCCGGGGGTTTCAAGCGGGTGGCTACACCTTC. This codes for CASRGFQAGGYTF.

J is TRBJ2-1 and V is TRBV10-3; D call uncertain. The germline CDR1 and CDR2 sequences are ENHRY and SYGVKD. The V end was cut by 3 bases, the J end by 5 bases, with 5 bases between. This CDR3 has 12 amino acids. This CDR3 is CAISEGDNEQFF. In DNA form, the CDR3 reads TGTGCCATCAGTGAAGGAGACAATGAGCAGTTCTTC.

The chain uses TRBV5-1 and TRBJ1-2, with 12 bases aligning to TRBD1. V shed 3 bases, J shed 7 bases, and the junction held 4 bases outside the gene matches. The CDR3 is 14 amino acids. Germline V CDR1 and CDR2: SGHRS, YFSETQ. The DNA for the CDR3 is TGCGCCAGCAGCTGGGACAGGGGGCAAGTTGGCTACACCTTC. Translated, it gives CASSWDRGQVGYTF.

The chain uses TRBV27 and TRBJ1-5; no clear D gene. This CDR3 contains 13 residues. The germline CDR1 and CDR2 sequences are MNHEY and SMNVEV (reference sequence). Trimming left V 5 bases short and J 4 bases short, with 9 bases between. CDR3 in amino acids: CASSRYRNQPQHF. Written as DNA, the CDR3 is TGTGCCAGCAGTCGGTACAGAAATCAGCCCCAGCATTTT.

The CDR3 bases are TGTGCCAGCAGCCAAAACACTGAAGCTTTCTTT. Its protein product is CASSQNTEAFF. The chain is built from TRBV7-9 and TRBJ1-1; D remains unclear. V lost 5 bases and J 2 bases, leaving 3 bases between the germline ends. The CDR3 spans 11 residues. From germline, CDR1 is SEHNR and CDR2 FQNEAQ (reference sequence).

The rearrangement joins TRBV6-1 to TRBJ2-1; the D gene is possibly TRBD2 (6 bases). The germline V gene has CDR1 MNHNS and CDR2 SASEGT. The ends were cut back, 2 bases at V and 5 bases at J, with 13 bases in the middle. The CDR3 extends over 15 amino acids. CDR3 residues: CASSEKRVQDNEQFF. CDR3 DNA: TGTGCCAGCAGTGAAAAGCGGGTGCAAGACAATGAGCAGTTCTTC.

This chain uses TRBV7-8 with TRBJ1-2, with TRBD1 matching 8 bases. V lost 5 bases to trimming and J lost 6 bases; unmatched junction nucleotides: 8. Germline V gene data show CDR1 as SGHVS and CDR2 as FQNEAQ. The CDR3 runs 14 residues. The CDR3 region has the DNA TGTGCCAGCAGCGTCCGGACAGGGAGGGATGGCTACACCTTC. Translating gives CASSVRTGRDGYTF.

J is TRBJ1-2 and V is TRBV5-1; perhaps TRBD1 as D (6 bases). The length of the CDR3 is 14 residues. Germline loops: CDR1 SGHRS, CDR2 YFSETQ. V lost 4 bases and J 6 bases, leaving 16 bases between the germline ends. The CDR3 loop is CASSTGQSRDGYTF. The DNA of the CDR3 is TGCGCCAGCAGCACTGGACAGAGCCGGGATGGCTACACCTTC.

A note on this clone: Other nucleotide sequences from this sample produce the same CDR3. The chain uses TRBV19 and TRBJ1-2; tentative D call: TRBD1 (5 bases). This CDR3 comprises 13 residues. Germline CDR1 is LNHDA and CDR2 is SQIVND (reference sequence). Trimming took 0 bases from V and 8 from J, leaving 10 bases between them. The CDR3 loop is CASSIDRAGGYTF. CDR3 DNA sequence: TGTGCCAGTAGTATAGACAGGGCTGGAGGCTACACCTTC. The variable domain in full, with the rest retrieved from reference TRBV19 and TRBJ1-2, is DGGITQSPKYLFRKEGQNVTLSCEQNLNHDAMYWYRQDPGQGLRLIYYSQIVNDFQKGDIAEGYSVSREKKESFPLTVTSAQKNPTAFYLCASSIDRAGGYTFGSGTRLTVV.

V and J are TRBV7-9 and TRBJ1-6, with TRBD1 as a possible D gene (6 bases). Trimming cost V 5 bases and J 5 bases, with 10 bases left between them. CDR3 length: 14 amino acids. The germline gives CDR1 SEHNR, CDR2 FQNEAQ (reference sequence). CDR3 region: CASSPYRDNSPLHF. In DNA form, the CDR3 reads TGTGCCAGCAGCCCCTACAGGGATAATTCACCCCTCCACTTT.

V is TRBV6-1 and J is TRBJ1-2; D gene unclear. Germline CDR1 is MNHNS and CDR2 is SASEGT. The V end lost 2 bases, the J end lost 5 bases, and 12 bases lay between the germline ends. CDR3 size: 14 residues. CDR3 sequence reads: CASSELNSLYGYTF. The CDR3 DNA reads TGTGCCAGCAGTGAATTAAACAGCCTGTATGGCTACACCTTC.

The rearrangement links TRBV29-1 to TRBJ2-1; 7 bases line up with TRBD1. Germline V gene data show CDR1 as SQVTM and CDR2 as ANQGSEA. J was trimmed by 6 bases and V by 5 bases; bases with no gene match: 7. The CDR3 extends over 13 amino acids. As DNA, the CDR3 is TGCAGCGTTTCGGCAGGGGGTCCCAATGAGCAGTTCTTC. It is translated as CSVSAGGPNEQFF.

The rearrangement joins TRBV19 to TRBJ2-3; D is unresolved. Germline lookup yields CDR1 LNHDA and CDR2 SQIVND (reference sequence). Deletions cut 10 bases from V and 0 bases from J, with 8 bases between. The CDR3 is made up of 12 amino acids. Here the CDR3 DNA reads TGTGCCACACGTACAAGCACAGATACGCAGTATTTT. Encoded protein: CATRTSTDTQYF.

The chain combines TRBV5-8 with TRBJ1-1; no definite D call. V lost 1 base and J lost 3, with 7 bases in between. The CDR3 is 13 residues long. From germline, CDR1 is SGHTS and CDR2 YDEGEE. The CDR3 sequence: CASSLSRHTEAFF. The CDR3 DNA reads TGTGCCAGCAGCTTGTCGAGGCACACTGAAGCTTTCTTT.

V gene TRBV5-1 combines with J gene TRBJ1-2, with 8 bases aligning to TRBD1. Trimming removed 5 bases from V and 0 bases from J; junction bases left unmatched: 9. CDR3 length: 16 residues. In germline, CDR1 is SGHRS, CDR2 YFSETQ. CDR3 DNA sequence: TGCGCCAGCAGGTCTGGACAGGGAGCTTCTAACTATGGCTACACCTTC. The encoded protein is CASRSGQGASNYGYTF.

The rearrangement uses TRBV5-1 and TRBJ2-2; D is perhaps TRBD1 (5 bases). CDR3 length equals 12 residues. Germline CDR1 and CDR2: SGHRS and YFSETQ. V was shortened by 3 bases and J by 7 bases, with 7 bases between the two germline ends. CDR3 in amino acids: CASSSDSGELFF. The CDR3, as DNA: TGCGCCAGCAGCTCTGACAGCGGGGAGCTGTTTTTT.

This rearrangement joins TRBV15 to TRBJ1-5; TRBD1 is a possible D gene (5 bases). CDR1 LNHNV and CDR2 YYDKDF come from the germline V gene (reference sequence). The CDR3 loop spans 12 amino acids. V lost 4 bases to trimming and J lost 7 bases, with 8 bases between them. The CDR3 nucleotides read TGTGCCACCAGCACCTCAGGGCAGCCCCAGCATTTT. Amino acids: CATSTSGQPQHF.